The clone carrying this TCR beta chain was found a few times. Its antigen is unidentified. The data derive from a study of vaccination and CD4 T cells after COVID-19. Overall study: Testing by nasal swab PCR showed convalescent patients to be SARS-CoV-2 positive; about 10 were mild and one was severe. Stimulation of cells relied on overlapping spike peptides derived from SARS-CoV-2, HCoV-NL63, HCoV-OC43 and HCoV-229E.

Oncomine TCR Beta short-read sequencing was applied to DNA from cultured CD4+ T cells. TCRdb re-derived calls from the PCR reads in MiXCR, one entry per CDR3 protein. The profile shows about 5,500 distinct CDR3 sequences, around 71% of them singletons. Trimming took 7 bases from V and 2 from J, leaving 18 bases between them. The CDR3 extends over 15 amino acids. Germline V gene lookup returns CDR1 DFQATT and CDR2 SNEGSKA (reference sequence). The treatment: approximately 10-day PBMC culture with coronavirus spike peptide pools or control peptides (ViraFEST assay). The sequence was collected from a human donor who had recovered from COVID-19. The chain links TRBV20-1 to TRBJ1-3; D is perhaps TRBD1 (5 bases). The sequencing input was CD4+ T cells from blood, cultured in vitro. The CDR3 loop is CSVTDHWGTGNTIYF. As DNA, the CDR3 is TGCAGTGTGACCGATCATTGGGGGACTGGAAACACCATATATTTT.